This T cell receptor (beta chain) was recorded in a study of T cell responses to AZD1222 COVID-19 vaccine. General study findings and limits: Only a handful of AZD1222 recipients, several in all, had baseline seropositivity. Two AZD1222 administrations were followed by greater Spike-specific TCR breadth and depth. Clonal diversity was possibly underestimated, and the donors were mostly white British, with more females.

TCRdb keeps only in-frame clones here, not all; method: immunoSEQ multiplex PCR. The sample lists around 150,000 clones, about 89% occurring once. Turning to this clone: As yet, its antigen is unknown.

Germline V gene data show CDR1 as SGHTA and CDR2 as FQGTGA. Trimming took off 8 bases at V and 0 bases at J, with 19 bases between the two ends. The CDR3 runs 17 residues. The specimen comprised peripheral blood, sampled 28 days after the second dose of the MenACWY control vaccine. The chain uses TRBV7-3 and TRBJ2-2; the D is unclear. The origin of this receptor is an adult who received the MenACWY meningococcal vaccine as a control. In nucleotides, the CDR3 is TGTGCCAGCTCGCCCCACCCGGCGGTCCCGAACACCGGGGAGCTGTTTTTT. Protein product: CASSPHPAVPNTGELFF.